This TCR beta chain appears in the sequencing data of a study of OX40 agonist ivuxolimab in advanced cancers. This CDR3 comprises 15 residues. Germline V CDR1 and CDR2: MDHEN, SYDVKM. The germline V and J ends were trimmed by 9 bases and 0 bases, with 14 bases remaining between them. The assay was immunoSEQ multiplex PCR, and TCRdb's table has in-frame clones only and misses some. The top ten hold about 0.3% of the sample, which has about 68,000 clones, about 91% seen once. The sequenced sample was CD4+ or CD8+ T cells sorted from blood, obtained in a trial of the OX40 agonist ivuxolimab. This TCR was sampled from an adult with an advanced solid tumor such as melanoma, head and neck, liver or kidney cancer. The chain has TRBV28 and TRBJ2-2; no reliable D call. CDR3 sequence: CARHRTDTNTGELFF. The CDR3 DNA reads TGTGCCAGGCACCGGACGGATACGAACACCGGGGAGCTGTTTTTT.